One sample yielded the 5 T cell receptor beta chains listed below, sequenced in a study of cytomegalovirus exposure and HLA in healthy donors. The PCR was carried out with 60 Vbeta primers and 13 Jbeta primers. Profiled with immunoSEQ multiplex PCR; TCRdb holds only in-frame clones, not every one. The sample yields 150,000 or so clones, over 65% seen once. Sequencing was carried out using PBMCs. Source of these receptors: a man aged 40-49 years in good health and CMV-seropositive.

The chain uses TRBV7-9 and TRBJ2-1; 16 bases are shared with TRBD2. Germline V gene lookup returns CDR1 SEHNR and CDR2 FQNEAQ (reference sequence). The V segment lost 7 bases and the J segment 9 bases; nucleotides outside the gene matches: 12. The CDR3 extends over 17 amino acids. The CDR3 spells CASIPGLAGGPTGEQFF. CDR3 coding DNA: TGTGCCAGCATTCCGGGACTAGCGGGAGGGCCAACGGGTGAGCAGTTCTTC.

The rearrangement links TRBV27 to TRBJ2-7, with D tentatively TRBD1 (6 bases). V lost 5 bases and J 4 bases, leaving 18 bases between the germline ends. Germline V gene sequence: CDR1 MNHEY, CDR2 SMNVEV (reference sequence). The CDR3 runs 15 residues. Written as DNA, the CDR3 is TGTGCCAGCAGTCCAAGCCGGGACACAGGATACGAGCAGTACTTC. It codes for CASSPSRDTGYEQYF.

This clone was detected only a few times. The chain combines TRBV7-9 with TRBJ2-3; D not certain. The germline gives CDR1 SEHNR, CDR2 FQNEAQ (reference sequence). The CDR3 is 11 residues long. V was pared by 3 bases and J by 6 bases, with 4 bases between. CDR3 nucleotides: TGTGCCAGCAGCTTCAGGGATACGCAGTATTTT. It codes for CASSFRDTQYF.

Here the CDR3 reads CASSLGGVGYEQYF. Written as DNA, the CDR3 is TGTGCCAGCAGCTTAGGGGGGGTAGGGTACGAGCAGTACTTC. The rearrangement uses TRBV7-2 and TRBJ2-5, with D perhaps TRBD2 (6 bases). The DNA end lines up better with TRBJ2-7; the J call may be wrong. Germline V gene lookup returns CDR1 SGHTA and CDR2 FQGNSA. The CDR3 is 14 residues long.

J is TRBJ2-3 and V is TRBV13; 7 bases line up with TRBD2. The germline gives CDR1 PRHDT, CDR2 FYEKMQ (reference sequence). Trimming at V came to 5 bases and at J to 3 bases, leaving 2 bases not matched to a gene. The CDR3 is 13 residues long. CDR3 DNA sequence: TGTGCCAGCAGCCGGCGGGAGACAGATACGCAGTATTTT. Protein sequence: CASSRRETDTQYF.